The next 14 T cell receptor beta chains were all read from a single sample in a study of T-cell reconstitution after alpha-beta-depleted transplantation in children (dated by TCRdb to about 2016). Library preparation was by PCR. The data were produced on an Illumina HiSeq 2500. TCR libraries were prepared with molecular barcoding, using unique molecular identifiers to normalize TCRbeta repertoire quantification. Clones were called with MiXCR by TCRdb after fastp trimmed the public reads at Q25, and only in-frame beta chains were retained. Rows are combined by CDR3 protein, so each entry shows the most common genes and DNA. The sample yields 700,000 to 950,000 distinct CDR3 sequences; 15% to 20% were counted once. Around 5% of the sample lies in the top ten. The treatment or condition label, as the study defines it: allogeneic hematopoietic cell transplantation with graft depleted of TCRalphabeta T cells and CD19 B cells.

The specimen was PBMCs, mostly from graft donor cells, collected 360 days after TCRalphabeta/CD19-depleted stem cell transplant. These receptors came from a male patient between 10 and 17 years old who had a stem cell transplant for acute lymphoblastic leukemia, so the T cells may come from the graft donor.

This clonotype was counted between two and nine times. The rearrangement links TRBV12-3 or TRBV12-4 to TRBJ2-3; perhaps TRBD2 as D (5 bases). This CDR3 has 16 amino acids. Between the trimmed V and J ends, which lost 2 bases and 4 bases, there was a span of 16 bases. The CDR3 spells CASSLHRGVSADTQYF. For the CDR3, the DNA is TGTGCCAGCAGTTTACATCGGGGAGTGTCTGCAGATACGCAGTATTTT.

The chain uses TRBV3-1 and TRBJ2-1; 12 bases line up with TRBD2. The CDR3 sequence is 17 residues long. CDR1 is LGHDT, CDR2 YNNKEL, per germline (reference sequence). The V and J ends lost 4 bases and 5 bases, in that order; junction bases with no gene match: 9. CDR3 DNA sequence: TGTGCCAGCAGCCCACCCAGGACTAGCGGGGACGACAATGAGCAGTTCTTC. It yields the protein CASSPPRTSGDDNEQFF.

This rearrangement joins TRBV12-3 or TRBV12-4 to TRBJ2-5, with no clear D. The CDR3 totals 15 residues. V was trimmed by 5 bases and J by 4 bases, leaving 17 bases between them. CDR3: CASSPGPGWGETQYF. The CDR3 bases are TGTGCCAGCAGTCCCGGGCCCGGGTGGGGAGAGACCCAGTACTTC.

In this sample, this clonotype turned up a few times. The chain links TRBV10-3 to TRBJ2-7, with D perhaps TRBD1 (6 bases). The CDR3 is made up of 14 amino acids. The V end lost 3 bases, the J end lost 5 bases, and 14 bases lay between the germline ends. The germline gives CDR1 ENHRY, CDR2 SYGVKD. CDR3 nucleotide sequence: TGTGCCATCAGTGAAGTCTTCAGGGGCCACGAGCAGTACTTC. This encodes CAISEVFRGHEQYF.

The chain is built from TRBV15 and TRBJ2-2; unclear D gene. Germline-derived CDR1 and CDR2 are LNHNV and YYDKDF (reference sequence). Trimming cost V 4 bases and J 0 bases, with 15 bases left between them. The CDR3 length is 17 residues. The CDR3 region is CATSIPLHRANTGELFF. The CDR3 nucleotides read TGTGCCACCAGCATCCCTCTCCATCGGGCGAACACCGGGGAGCTGTTTTTT. The full variable domain, with the rest looked up from reference TRBV15 and TRBJ2-2, is DAMVIQNPRYQVTQFGKPVTLSCSQTLNHNVMYWYQQKSSQAPKLLFHYYDKDFNNEADTPDNFQSRRPNTSFCFLDIRSPGLGDTAMYLCATSIPLHRANTGELFFGEGSRLTVL.

A word on this clonotype: Its ends do not fully match the called genes, so a read error is possible. V usage is TRBV7-2 and J usage is TRBJ1-5; TRBD1 might be the D (5 bases). This CDR3 is 12 amino acids long. CDR1 SGHTA and CDR2 FQGNSA come from the germline V gene. The CDR3 sequence is CASSSAGGPRDF. DNA for the CDR3: TGTGCCAGCAGCTCCGCCGGGGGACCCAGGGATTTT.

This clonotype was seen at least ten times. The gene calls are TRBV7-3 and TRBJ1-1; D may be TRBD1 (5 bases). Trimming removed 4 bases from V and 4 bases from J, with 13 bases in between. CDR1 and CDR2 from the germline V gene are SGHTA and FQGTGA. This CDR3 has 14 residues. The chain's CDR3 is CASSSPGGTTEAFF. CDR3 sequence (DNA): TGTGCCAGCAGCTCACCTGGGGGGACCACTGAAGCTTTCTTT.

V is TRBV7-6 and J is TRBJ2-7, with D unresolved. The CDR3 totals 12 residues. Germline V gene lookup returns CDR1 SGHVS and CDR2 FNYEAQ. V was trimmed by 4 bases and J by 5 bases, leaving 9 bases between them. CDR3 amino acids: CASSSRPNEQYF. CDR3 coding DNA: TGTGCCAGCAGCTCCCGACCGAACGAGCAGTACTTC.

This sequence joins TRBV6-1 and TRBJ2-6; no definite D call. Germline V lookup: CDR1 MNHNS, CDR2 SASEGT. This CDR3 contains 14 residues. Trimming left V 11 bases short and J 0 bases short, with 11 bases between. This CDR3 reads CAVRLHSGANVLTF. The CDR3 nucleotides read TGTGCCGTACGACTGCACTCTGGGGCCAACGTCCTGACTTTC.

The rearrangement uses TRBV5-1 and TRBJ2-7, with 10 bases aligning to TRBD2. The CDR3 is 14 amino acids. V lost 0 bases, J lost 6 bases, and 3 bases stayed unmatched. In germline, CDR1 is SGHRS, CDR2 YFSETQ. CDR3 bases: TGCGCCAGCAGCTTGGTTTGGACTAGCGGCGAGCAGTACTTC. It encodes CASSLVWTSGEQYF.

This clonotype was found many times. The gene calls are TRBV7-6 and TRBJ2-3; 7 nucleotides match TRBD2. The germline CDR1 and CDR2 sequences are SGHVS and FNYEAQ. V gave up 6 bases and J gave up 0 bases; unmatched junction bases: 9. The length of the CDR3 is 16 residues. As DNA, the CDR3 is TGTGCCAGCAGGCCAACTAGCGCCTATAGCACAGATACGCAGTATTTT. This encodes CASRPTSAYSTDTQYF.

The table lists this clonotype with a few counts. The DNA for the CDR3 is TGTGCCAGCAGCTTAGCGCCGGAAAGGGGCGCAACCTACGAGCAGTACTTC. Amino acids: CASSLAPERGATYEQYF. This chain connects TRBV7-6 to TRBJ2-7; a weak D match, TRBD1 (5 bases). The germline CDR1 and CDR2 sequences are SGHVS and FNYEAQ. V was shortened by 0 bases and J by 2 bases, with 17 bases between the two germline ends. The CDR3 has 17 residues.

Concerning this clonotype itself: Possible read error: a much larger clone is one base away. The chain couples TRBV24-1 to TRBJ2-5; D perhaps matches TRBD2 (5 bases). CDR1 and CDR2 from the germline V gene are KGHDR and SFDVKD. The CDR3 has 13 residues. The CDR3 region is CGTRGQGLETQYF. The CDR3 DNA sequence: TGTGGCACCAGAGGGCAAGGGTTGGAGACCCAGTACTTC.

The rearrangement links TRBV5-1 to TRBJ2-7, with 7 bases identical to TRBD1. The CDR3 length is 18 residues. The junction had 17 bases not matched to a gene; V was cut back by 2 bases and J by 3 bases. CDR1 and CDR2 (germline): SGHRS, YFSETQ. The CDR3 nucleotides are TGCGCCAGCAGCTTCCCACCACCGTACAGGGGAGATGTCTACGAGCAGTACTTC. This gives the protein CASSFPPPYRGDVYEQYF.